Presented here are 12 T cell receptor beta chains from one specimen sequenced in a study of cytomegalovirus exposure and HLA in healthy donors. Clones were read by immunoSEQ multiplex PCR, and TCRdb kept only the in-frame ones, dropping some. The sample contains 200,000 or so clones, 84% of which appear only once. The sequencing sample was made of PBMCs. The source is a woman between 25 and 40 years old in good health and CMV-seropositive.

The CDR3 spells CASSPSDRPSYEQYF. In DNA, the CDR3 is TGTGCCAGCAGTCCATCGGACAGACCATCCTACGAGCAGTACTTC. The J gene is TRBJ2-7, the V gene TRBV28; TRBD1 might be the D (6 bases). Deletions cut 5 bases from V and 1 base from J, with 15 bases between. This CDR3 is built from 15 residues. The V gene's germline CDR1 is MDHEN and CDR2 SYDVKM.

The rearrangement uses TRBV4-1 and TRBJ1-1, with D perhaps TRBD1 (6 bases). Germline assignment: CDR1 MGHRA and CDR2 YSYEKL. This CDR3 has 14 amino acids. Deletions cut 0 bases from V and 2 bases from J, with 7 bases between. The CDR3 loop is CASSQEGTNTEAFF. In DNA form, the CDR3 reads TGCGCCAGCAGCCAAGAGGGGACAAACACTGAAGCTTTCTTT.

The CDR3 reads CASSLTLGSGAEAFF. CDR3 sequence (DNA): TGTGCCAGCAGCTTAACGTTAGGGTCCGGGGCTGAAGCTTTCTTT. The chain couples TRBV7-3 to TRBJ1-1; D gene ambiguous. Germline V gives CDR1 SGHTA, CDR2 FQGTGA. Trimming stripped 0 bases from V and 6 bases from J, with 14 bases between. The CDR3 is 15 amino acids.

This clone was observed a few times. The chain joins TRBV28 to TRBJ1-1, with D uncertain. The V end lost 6 bases, the J end lost 1 base, and 12 bases lay between the germline ends. The CDR3 length is 14 residues. In germline, CDR1 is MDHEN, CDR2 SYDVKM. The CDR3 region is CASSRGEGNTEAFF. The CDR3 DNA follows: TGTGCCAGCAGCCGGGGTGAGGGGAACACTGAAGCTTTCTTT.

This clone was counted only a few times. This chain joins TRBV30 and TRBJ1-3; no clear D gene. Deletions cut 2 bases from V and 3 bases from J, with 5 bases between. The CDR3 extends over 12 amino acids. CDR1 is GTSNPN and CDR2 is SVGIG in the germline V gene (reference sequence). The CDR3 here is CAWSSGGNTIYF. The CDR3 nucleotides are TGTGCCTGGAGTTCCGGTGGAAACACCATATATTTT. Drawing the rest from reference TRBV30 and TRBJ1-3, the complete variable domain is SQTIHQWPATLVQPVGSPLSLECTVEGTSNPNLYWYRQAAGRGLQLLFYSVGIGQISSEVPQNLSASRPQDRQFILSSKKLLLSDSGFYLCAWSSGGNTIYFGEGSWLTVV.

J is TRBJ2-3 and V is TRBV5-1; perhaps TRBD1 as D (5 bases). Germline CDR1 is SGHRS and CDR2 is YFSETQ. V gave up 0 bases and J gave up 8 bases, with 16 bases separating them. The CDR3 loop spans 15 amino acids. CDR3 nucleotides: TGCGCCAGCAGCTTGGAGCCCCCGCAGGGAAGTACGCAGTATTTT. It yields the protein CASSLEPPQGSTQYF.

The chain has TRBV27 and TRBJ2-7; tentatively, D is TRBD1 (6 bases). There are 14 residues in the CDR3. The germline V gene encodes CDR1 MNHEY and CDR2 SMNVEV (reference sequence). V was cut by 3 bases and J by 3 bases, with 12 bases left in between. The CDR3, as DNA: TGTGCCAGCAGTTTCAATGGACAGCTCTACGAGCAGTACTTC. Protein product: CASSFNGQLYEQYF.

The chain employs TRBV7-6 and TRBJ1-1; the D is unclear. CDR3 length: 13 residues. With 1 base removed from V and 1 base from J, the gap between germline ends came to 4 bases. Per germline, CDR1 SGHVS and CDR2 FNYEAQ. This chain's CDR3 is CASSLVENTEAFF. CDR3 DNA: TGTGCCAGCAGCTTAGTAGAGAACACTGAAGCTTTCTTT. The full variable domain, completed using reference TRBV7-6 and TRBJ1-1, is GAGVSQSPRYKVTKRGQDVALRCDPISGHVSLYWYRQALGQGPEFLTYFNYEAQQDKSGLPNDRFSAERPEGSISTLTIQRTEQRDSAMYRCASSLVENTEAFFGQGTRLTVV.

This rearrangement joins TRBV6-5 to TRBJ2-7, with a tentative D call TRBD1 (7 bases). Germline V gene lookup returns CDR1 MNHEY and CDR2 SVGAGI. There are 14 residues in the CDR3. V was pared by 2 bases and J by 7 bases, with 15 bases between. CDR3 residues: CASSYVRGAGEQYF. In DNA, the CDR3 is TGTGCCAGCAGTTACGTCAGGGGGGCGGGGGAGCAGTACTTC.

Only a few counts were recorded for this clone. The chain carries TRBV11-2 and TRBJ1-5; D is perhaps TRBD1 (5 bases). V was clipped by 2 bases and J by 0 bases, with 8 bases between them. This CDR3 region has 15 residues. Germline CDR1 SGHAT, CDR2 FQNNGV. CDR3 amino acids: CASSLNRNSNQPQHF. The CDR3 coding sequence is TGTGCCAGCAGCTTAAACAGGAATAGCAATCAGCCCCAGCATTTT.

The rearrangement uses TRBV28 and TRBJ1-2; no reliable D call. With 8 bases removed from V and 8 bases from J, the gap between germline ends came to 21 bases. CDR1 is MDHEN, CDR2 SYDVKM, per germline. This CDR3 has 14 amino acids. For the CDR3, the DNA is TGTGCCAGCTCCCTGGCCGGGGAAGCGGGCGGCTACACCTTC. Residues: CASSLAGEAGGYTF.

The chain links TRBV4-2 to TRBJ1-2; D remains ambiguous. CDR1 is LGHNA and CDR2 is YNFKEQ in the germline V gene. The CDR3 has 13 amino acids. V was shortened by 2 bases and J by 3 bases, with 7 bases between the two germline ends. CDR3 region: CASSQRGDYGYTF. CDR3 bases: TGTGCCAGCAGCCAACGGGGAGACTATGGCTACACCTTC.